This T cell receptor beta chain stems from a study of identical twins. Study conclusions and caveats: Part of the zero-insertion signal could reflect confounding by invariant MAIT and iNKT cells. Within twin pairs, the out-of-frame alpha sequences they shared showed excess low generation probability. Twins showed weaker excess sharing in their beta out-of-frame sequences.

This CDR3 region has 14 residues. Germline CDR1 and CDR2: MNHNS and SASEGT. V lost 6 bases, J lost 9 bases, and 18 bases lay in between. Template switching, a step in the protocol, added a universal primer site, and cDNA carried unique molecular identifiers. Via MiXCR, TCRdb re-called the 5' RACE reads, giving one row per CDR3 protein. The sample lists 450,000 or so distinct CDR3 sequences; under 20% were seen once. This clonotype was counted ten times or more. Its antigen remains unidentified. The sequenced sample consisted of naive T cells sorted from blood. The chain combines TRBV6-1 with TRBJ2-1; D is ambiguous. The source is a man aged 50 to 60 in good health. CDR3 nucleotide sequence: TGTGCCAGCAGGGGATTCGGCCTAAGAGGTGAGCAGTTCTTC. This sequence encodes CASRGFGLRGEQFF.